The clone carrying this TCR beta chain was recorded only once. Its specificity is not known. This entry is derived from a study of siplizumab effects on memory and regulatory T cells. Study-level results: The alloreactive clones that mapped to unstimulated subsets made up only a minor fraction.

The CDR3 totals 13 residues. From germline, CDR1 is ENHRY and CDR2 SYGVKD. V lost 10 bases and J lost 5; bases outside the gene matches: 8. Profiling relied on immunoSEQ multiplex PCR, and the TCRdb table lists in-frame clones only, not all of them. The table records some 100,000 clones, roughly 94% of them present only once. The source is a human donor in good health. V is TRBV10-3 and J is TRBJ2-5; 9 bases match TRBD1. The sequencing sample was made of non-Treg CD4+ T cells sorted from blood. The CDR3 bases are TGTGCCACCAGGACAGGGGAGGAGGAGACCCAGTACTTC. Translated: CATRTGEEETQYF.